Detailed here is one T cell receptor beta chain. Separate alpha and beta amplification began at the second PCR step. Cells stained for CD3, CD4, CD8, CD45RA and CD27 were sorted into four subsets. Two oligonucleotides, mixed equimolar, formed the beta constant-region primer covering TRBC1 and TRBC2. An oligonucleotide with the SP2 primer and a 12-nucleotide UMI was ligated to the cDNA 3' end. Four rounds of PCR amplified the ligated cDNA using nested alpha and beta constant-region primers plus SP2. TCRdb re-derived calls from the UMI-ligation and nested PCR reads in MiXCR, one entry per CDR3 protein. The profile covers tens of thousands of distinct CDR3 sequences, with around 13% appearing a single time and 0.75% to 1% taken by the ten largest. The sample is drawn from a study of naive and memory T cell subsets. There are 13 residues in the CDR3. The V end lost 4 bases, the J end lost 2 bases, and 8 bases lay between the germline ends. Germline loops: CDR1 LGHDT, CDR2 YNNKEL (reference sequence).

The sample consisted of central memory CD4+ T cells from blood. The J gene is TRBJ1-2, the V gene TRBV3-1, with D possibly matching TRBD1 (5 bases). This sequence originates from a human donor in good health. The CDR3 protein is CASSRDGNYGYTF. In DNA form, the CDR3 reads TGTGCCAGCAGCCGGGACGGGAACTATGGCTACACCTTC.